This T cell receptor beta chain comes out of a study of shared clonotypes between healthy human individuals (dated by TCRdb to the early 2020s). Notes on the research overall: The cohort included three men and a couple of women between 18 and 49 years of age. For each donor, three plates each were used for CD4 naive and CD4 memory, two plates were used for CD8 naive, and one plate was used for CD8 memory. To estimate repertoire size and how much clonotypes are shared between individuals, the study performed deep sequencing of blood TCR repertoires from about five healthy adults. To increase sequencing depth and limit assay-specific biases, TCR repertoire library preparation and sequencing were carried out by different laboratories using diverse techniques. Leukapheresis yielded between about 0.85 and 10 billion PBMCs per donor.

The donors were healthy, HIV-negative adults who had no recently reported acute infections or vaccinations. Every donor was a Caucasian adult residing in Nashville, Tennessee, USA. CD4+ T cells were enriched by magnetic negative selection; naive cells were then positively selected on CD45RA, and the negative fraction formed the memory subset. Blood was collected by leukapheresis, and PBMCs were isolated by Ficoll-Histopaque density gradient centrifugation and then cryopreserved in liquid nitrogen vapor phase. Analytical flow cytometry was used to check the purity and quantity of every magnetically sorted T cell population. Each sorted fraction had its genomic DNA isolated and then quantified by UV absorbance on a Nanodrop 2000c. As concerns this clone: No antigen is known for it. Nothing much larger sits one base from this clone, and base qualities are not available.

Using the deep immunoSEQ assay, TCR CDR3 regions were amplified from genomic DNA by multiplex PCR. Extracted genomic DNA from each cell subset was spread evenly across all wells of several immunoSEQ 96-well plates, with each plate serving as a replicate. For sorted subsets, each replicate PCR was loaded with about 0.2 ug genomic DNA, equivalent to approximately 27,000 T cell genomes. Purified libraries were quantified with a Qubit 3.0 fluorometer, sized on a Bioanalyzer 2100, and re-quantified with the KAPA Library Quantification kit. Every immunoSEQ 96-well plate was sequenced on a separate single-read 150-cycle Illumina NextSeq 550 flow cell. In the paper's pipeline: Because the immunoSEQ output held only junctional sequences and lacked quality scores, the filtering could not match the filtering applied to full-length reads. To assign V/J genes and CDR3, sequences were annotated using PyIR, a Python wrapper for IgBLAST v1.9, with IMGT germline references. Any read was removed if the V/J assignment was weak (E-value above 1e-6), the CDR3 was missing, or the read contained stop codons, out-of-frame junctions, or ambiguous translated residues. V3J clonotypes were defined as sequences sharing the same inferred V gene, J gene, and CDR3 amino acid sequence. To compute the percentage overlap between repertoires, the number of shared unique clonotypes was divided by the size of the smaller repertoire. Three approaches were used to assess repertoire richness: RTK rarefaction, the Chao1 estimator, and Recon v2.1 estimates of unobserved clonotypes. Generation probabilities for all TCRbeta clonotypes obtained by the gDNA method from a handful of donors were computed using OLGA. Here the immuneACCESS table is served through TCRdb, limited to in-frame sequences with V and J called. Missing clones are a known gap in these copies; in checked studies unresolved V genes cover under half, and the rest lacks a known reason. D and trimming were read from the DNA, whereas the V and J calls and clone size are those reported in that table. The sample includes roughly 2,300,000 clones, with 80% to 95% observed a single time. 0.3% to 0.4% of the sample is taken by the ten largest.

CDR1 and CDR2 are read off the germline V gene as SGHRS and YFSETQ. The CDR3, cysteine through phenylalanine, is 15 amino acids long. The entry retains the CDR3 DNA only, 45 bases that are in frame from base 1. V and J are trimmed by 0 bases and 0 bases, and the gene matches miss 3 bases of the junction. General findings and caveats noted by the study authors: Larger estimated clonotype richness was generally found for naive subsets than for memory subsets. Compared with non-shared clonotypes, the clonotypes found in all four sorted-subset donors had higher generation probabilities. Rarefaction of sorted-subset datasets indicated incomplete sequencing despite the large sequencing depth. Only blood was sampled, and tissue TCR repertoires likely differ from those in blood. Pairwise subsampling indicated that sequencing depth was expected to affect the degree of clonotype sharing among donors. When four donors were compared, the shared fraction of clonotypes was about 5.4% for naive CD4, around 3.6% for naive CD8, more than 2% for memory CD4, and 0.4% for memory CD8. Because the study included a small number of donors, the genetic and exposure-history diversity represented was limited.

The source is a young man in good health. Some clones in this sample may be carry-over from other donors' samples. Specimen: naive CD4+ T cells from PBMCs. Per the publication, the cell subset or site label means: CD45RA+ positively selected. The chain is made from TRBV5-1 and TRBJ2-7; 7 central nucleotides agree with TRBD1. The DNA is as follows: TGCGCCAGCAGCTTGGAACAGGGGCTCTCCTACGAGCAGTACTTC. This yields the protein CASSLEQGLSYEQYF.